The clone carrying this TCR beta chain has only a few counts. The antigen is not known. The beta constant-region primer was an equimolar mix of two oligonucleotides covering TRBC1 and TRBC2. TCRdb reanalysed the UMI-ligation and nested PCR reads using MiXCR and keeps one entry per CDR3 protein. The sample lists over 75,000 distinct CDR3 sequences; 10% to 15% were seen once. This sample stems from a study of naive and memory T cell subsets. Germline V lookup: CDR1 SEHNR, CDR2 FQNEAQ (reference sequence). The CDR3 extends over 16 amino acids. The germline V and J ends were trimmed by 10 bases and 1 base, with 21 bases remaining between them. From the second PCR step, alpha and beta chains were amplified apart. Broader study findings: In naive cells, over 85% of TCR sequences were seen only once. Gini index rose across naive, CM, EM and EMRA in CD4 and CD8. RNA-based TCR counts may shift with T cell activation and differentiation.

The receptor's source is a human donor in good health. Sequencing was done on a sample of central memory CD4+ T cells from blood. The V gene is TRBV7-9, the J gene TRBJ2-3; D is unresolved. CDR3 DNA: TGTGCCATTCCGAACGCCGAGTATACAGGCACAGATACGCAGTATTTT. Its translation is CAIPNAEYTGTDTQYF.